The 18 T cell receptor beta chains given below trace back to one sample, sequenced in a study of beta chain features in type 1 diabetes. TCRB transcripts that were expressed got sequenced, as all of the isolated RNA had been reverse transcribed. Produced via immunoSEQ multiplex PCR; TCRdb's table is partial and in-frame only. The data show hundreds of thousands of clones, over 8.5% seen once. Material: naive CD4+ T cells from blood. These receptors came from a woman aged 18 to 35 in good health.

This rearrangement joins TRBV5-1 to TRBJ2-7; the match to TRBD1 covers 10 bases. Germline-derived CDR1 and CDR2 are SGHRS and YFSETQ. The CDR3 totals 15 residues. Losses at the gene ends were 0 bases for V and 6 bases for J; bases not matched to a gene: 6. The CDR3 DNA reads TGCGCCAGCAGCTTGGGTCCGGGACAGGGGCGCGAGCAGTACTTC. This encodes CASSLGPGQGREQYF.

The V gene is TRBV18, the J gene TRBJ2-5; 7 bases line up with TRBD2. This CDR3 comprises 15 residues. Trimming removed 0 bases from V and 3 bases from J; junction bases left unmatched: 4. CDR1 KGHSH and CDR2 LQKENI come from the germline V gene. The DNA of the CDR3 is TGTGCCAGCTCACCACCGAGGGGAGGGGAAGAGACCCAGTACTTC. This encodes CASSPPRGGEETQYF.

The rearrangement uses TRBV7-2 and TRBJ1-1, with D possibly matching TRBD1 (5 bases). This CDR3 has 13 amino acids. V was pared by 5 bases and J by 5 bases, with 12 bases between. CDR1 SGHTA and CDR2 FQGNSA come from the germline V gene. CDR3 amino acids: CASSLGGFTEAFF. CDR3 bases: TGTGCCAGCAGCCTCGGGGGGTTTACTGAAGCTTTCTTT.

This clone was seen more than once but under ten times. The chain is built from TRBV5-1 and TRBJ1-1; 10 bases fit TRBD1. Germline V lookup: CDR1 SGHRS, CDR2 YFSETQ. The CDR3 consists of 16 residues. The ends lost 4 bases at V and 7 bases at J; junction bases unmatched: 13. CDR3 DNA: TGCGCCAGCAGCAATGGACAGGGGGTTAGGTTTGGTGAAGCTTTCTTT. This gives the protein CASSNGQGVRFGEAFF.

This clone was detected only a few times. The rearrangement links TRBV11-2 to TRBJ1-3; TRBD1 is a possible D gene (6 bases). Germline V gene data show CDR1 as SGHAT and CDR2 as FQNNGV. V was trimmed by 4 bases and J by 0 bases, leaving 10 bases between them. This CDR3 contains 15 residues. CDR3 coding DNA: TGTGCCAGCAGCTGGCAGGGGTACTCTGGAAACACCATATATTTT. Amino acids: CASSWQGYSGNTIYF.

V is TRBV7-6 and J is TRBJ1-1; D may be TRBD1 (6 bases). The V end lost 6 bases, the J end lost 2 bases, and 16 bases lay between the germline ends. This CDR3 is 15 amino acids long. Germline V gives CDR1 SGHVS, CDR2 FNYEAQ. CDR3 nucleotide sequence: TGTGCCAGCAGAGCGCGGACGGGGACAAACACTGAAGCTTTCTTT. This translates into CASRARTGTNTEAFF.

The chain couples TRBV5-1 to TRBJ1-1, with D hard to call. V dropped 3 bases and J dropped 7 bases, with 19 bases sitting between them. This CDR3 comprises 15 residues. Germline V gene data show CDR1 as SGHRS and CDR2 as YFSETQ. CDR3 sequence (DNA): TGCGCCAGCAGCTCCCCTTTTGGAGCCCATAGTGAAGCTTTCTTT. The encoded protein is CASSSPFGAHSEAFF.

This clone was recorded a few times. The chain combines TRBV7-9 with TRBJ2-3; possibly TRBD1 for D (5 bases). CDR1 and CDR2 (germline): SEHNR, FQNEAQ (reference sequence). Trimming cost V 7 bases and J 5 bases, with 22 bases left between them. The CDR3 extends over 16 amino acids. The DNA of the CDR3 is TGTGCCAGCATTACATTGGGCGGCCCGCAGGGAGATACGCAGTATTTT. Its translation: CASITLGGPQGDTQYF.

This clone was seen a few times. The same CDR3 can be traced to other DNA sequences in this sample. J is TRBJ1-5 and V is TRBV29-1; D might be TRBD1 (6 bases). The CDR3 totals 13 residues. Deletions cut 6 bases from V and 1 base from J, with 10 bases between. Germline lookup yields CDR1 SQVTM and CDR2 ANQGSEA. CDR3 sequence reads: CSVGTGSNQPQHF. The DNA for the CDR3 is TGCAGCGTGGGAACAGGGAGCAATCAGCCCCAGCATTTT. Variable domain in full (rest from reference TRBV29-1 and TRBJ1-5): SAVISQKPSRDICQRGTSLTIQCQVDSQVTMMFWYRQQPGQSLTLIATANQGSEATYESGFVIDKFPISRPNLTFSTLTVSNMSPEDSSIYLCSVGTGSNQPQHFGDGTRLSIL.

This clone turned up a few times. The chain employs TRBV12-5 and TRBJ1-3; D unresolved. Looked up from germline, CDR1 is LGHNT and CDR2 is FRNRAP. The CDR3 totals 14 residues. The V end lost 5 bases, the J end lost 0 bases, and 8 bases lay between the germline ends. The CDR3 protein is CASGPGLSGNTIYF. The CDR3 coding sequence is TGTGCTAGTGGTCCCGGACTCTCTGGAAACACCATATATTTT.

The rearrangement uses TRBV2 and TRBJ1-2; D is perhaps TRBD1 (6 bases). The CDR3 spans 13 residues. Germline assignment: CDR1 SNHLY and CDR2 FYNNEI. V gave up 11 bases and J gave up 4 bases, with 17 bases separating them. CDR3 DNA: TGTGCCTCCCAAGACAGGCAGTTCTATGGCTACACCTTC. Translating gives CASQDRQFYGYTF.

The J gene is TRBJ2-4, the V gene TRBV5-4; D perhaps matches TRBD2 (5 bases). The CDR3 totals 15 residues. Germline values: CDR1 SGHNT, CDR2 YYREEE (reference sequence). V was cut by 6 bases and J by 6 bases, with 19 bases left in between. CDR3 sequence (DNA): TGTGCCAGCAAGAGGGTCCCGGCAGAATCAAACATTCAGTACTTC. This translates into CASKRVPAESNIQYF.

This clone has a count of ten or more. The rearrangement links TRBV27 to TRBJ2-4; perhaps TRBD1 as D (6 bases). The CDR3 sequence is 14 residues long. V was shortened by 6 bases and J by 1 base, with 10 bases between the two germline ends. Germline V CDR1 and CDR2: MNHEY, SMNVEV (reference sequence). The chain's CDR3 is CASRHREAKNIQYF. Here the CDR3 DNA reads TGTGCCAGCAGGCACAGGGAGGCCAAAAACATTCAGTACTTC.

Only a few counts were recorded for this clone. V is TRBV5-4 and J is TRBJ1-1, with 7 bases fitting TRBD1. V lost 0 bases to trimming and J lost 2 bases; unmatched junction nucleotides: 7. Germline V gene data show CDR1 as SGHNT and CDR2 as YYREEE (reference sequence). The CDR3 extends over 16 amino acids. In DNA, the CDR3 is TGTGCCAGCAGCTTGGCCAGGGGGACGGGTAACACTGAAGCTTTCTTT. Translated, it gives CASSLARGTGNTEAFF.

The chain combines TRBV30 with TRBJ2-7, with TRBD2 matching 11 bases. CDR1 and CDR2 (germline): GTSNPN, SVGIG (reference sequence). Germline trimming cut 8 bases from V and 0 bases from J; bases unmatched to any gene: 3. The CDR3 extends over 13 amino acids. The CDR3 is CASTSGSSYEQYF. The CDR3 region has the DNA TGTGCCAGTACTAGCGGGAGCTCCTACGAGCAGTACTTC.

The CDR3 spells CASSTFRQDYTEAFF. Written as DNA, the CDR3 is TGTGCCAGCAGCACTTTCAGGCAGGACTACACTGAAGCTTTCTTT. The chain couples TRBV11-1 to TRBJ1-1, with no clear D. Germline values: CDR1 SGHAT, CDR2 FQDESV (reference sequence). V lost 5 bases and J lost 3, with 16 bases in between. The CDR3 spans 15 residues.

The CDR3 DNA reads TGTGCCAGCAGCTTAGATGGAGGGGTCTATGGCTACACCTTC. The encoded protein is CASSLDGGVYGYTF. This chain links TRBV7-9 with TRBJ1-2, with a weak D call TRBD1 (5 bases). Germline CDR1 reads SEHNR; CDR2 reads FQNEAQ (reference sequence). There are 14 residues in the CDR3. V was trimmed by 1 base and J by 4 bases, leaving 10 bases between them.

CDR3 bases: TGCGCCAGCAGCTTGGATGGATGGGAGATTCGGGAGCTGTTTTTT. It yields the protein CASSLDGWEIRELFF. The rearrangement links TRBV5-1 to TRBJ2-2; a possible D gene is TRBD2 (5 bases). V dropped 0 bases and J dropped 9 bases, with 15 bases sitting between them. This CDR3 contains 15 residues. The germline V gene encodes CDR1 SGHRS and CDR2 YFSETQ.